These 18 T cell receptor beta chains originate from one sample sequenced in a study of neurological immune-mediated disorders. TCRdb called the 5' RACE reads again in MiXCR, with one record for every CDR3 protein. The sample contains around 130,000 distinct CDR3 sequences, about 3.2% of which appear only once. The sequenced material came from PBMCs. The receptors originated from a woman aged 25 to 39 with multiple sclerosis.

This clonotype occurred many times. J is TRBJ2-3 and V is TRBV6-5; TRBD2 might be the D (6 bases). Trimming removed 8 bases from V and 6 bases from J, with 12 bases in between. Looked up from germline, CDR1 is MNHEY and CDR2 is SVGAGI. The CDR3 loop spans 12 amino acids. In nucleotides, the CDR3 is TGTGCCAGCGGAGGGGCCGGGGATACGCAGTATTTT. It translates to CASGGAGDTQYF.

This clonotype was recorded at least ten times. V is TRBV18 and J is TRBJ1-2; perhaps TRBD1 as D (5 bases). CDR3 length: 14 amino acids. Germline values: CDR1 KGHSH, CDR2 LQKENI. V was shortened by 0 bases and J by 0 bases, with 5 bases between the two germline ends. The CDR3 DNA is TGTGCCAGCTCACCACCGGACACTAACTATGGCTACACCTTC. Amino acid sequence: CASSPPDTNYGYTF.

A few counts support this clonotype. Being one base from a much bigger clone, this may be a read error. CDR3 nucleotides: TGTGCCAGCAGCGCAAACCGGGGTTCACACCTCCACTTT. Translated, it gives CASSANRGSHLHF. The chain combines TRBV11-3 with TRBJ1-6; D unclear. The length of the CDR3 is 13 residues. CDR1 SGHNT and CDR2 YENEEA come from the germline V gene.

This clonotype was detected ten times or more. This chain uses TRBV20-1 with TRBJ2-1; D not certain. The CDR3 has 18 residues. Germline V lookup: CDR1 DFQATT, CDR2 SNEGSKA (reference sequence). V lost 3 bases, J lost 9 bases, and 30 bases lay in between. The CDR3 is CSARAVPTPVASVLEQFF. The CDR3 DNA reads TGCAGTGCTAGGGCGGTGCCAACGCCGGTAGCTTCCGTTCTTGAGCAGTTCTTC.

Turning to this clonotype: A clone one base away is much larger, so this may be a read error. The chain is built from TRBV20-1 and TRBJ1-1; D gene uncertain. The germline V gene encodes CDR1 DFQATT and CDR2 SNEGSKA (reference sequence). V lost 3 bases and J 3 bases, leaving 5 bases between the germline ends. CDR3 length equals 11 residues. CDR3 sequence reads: CSARRDTEAFF. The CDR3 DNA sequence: TGCAGTGCTAGGAGGGACACTGAAGCTTTCTTT.

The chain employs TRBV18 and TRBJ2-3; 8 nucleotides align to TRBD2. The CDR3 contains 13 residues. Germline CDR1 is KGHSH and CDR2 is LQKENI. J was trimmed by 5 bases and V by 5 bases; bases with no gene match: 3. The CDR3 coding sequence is TGTGCCAGCTCAAGCGGGAGTTTAGATACGCAGTATTTT. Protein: CASSSGSLDTQYF.

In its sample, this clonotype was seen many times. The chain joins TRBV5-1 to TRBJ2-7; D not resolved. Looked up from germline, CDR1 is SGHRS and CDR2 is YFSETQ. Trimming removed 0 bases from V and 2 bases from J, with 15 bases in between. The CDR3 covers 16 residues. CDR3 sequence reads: CASSLVAPPPTYEQYF. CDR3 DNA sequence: TGCGCCAGCAGCTTGGTTGCCCCACCTCCAACCTACGAGCAGTACTTC. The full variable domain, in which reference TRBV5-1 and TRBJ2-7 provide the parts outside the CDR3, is KAGVTQTPRYLIKTRGQQVTLSCSPISGHRSVSWYQQTPGQGLQFLFEYFSETQRNKGNFPGRFSGRQFSNSRSEMNVSTLELGDSALYLCASSLVAPPPTYEQYFGPGTRLTVT.

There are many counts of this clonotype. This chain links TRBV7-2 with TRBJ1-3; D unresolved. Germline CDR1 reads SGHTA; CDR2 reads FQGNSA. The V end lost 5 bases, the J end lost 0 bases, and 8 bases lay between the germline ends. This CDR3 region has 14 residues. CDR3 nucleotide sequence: TGTGCCAGCAGCCCCAGCGTCTCTGGAAACACCATATATTTT. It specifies CASSPSVSGNTIYF.

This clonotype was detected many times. CDR3 bases: TGCAGTGCCCGGGACAGGGCGTCCTATGGGGATTTATCAGATACGCAGTATTTT. Protein: CSARDRASYGDLSDTQYF. This chain joins TRBV20-1 and TRBJ2-3; 9 bases align to TRBD1. Germline lookup yields CDR1 DFQATT and CDR2 SNEGSKA (reference sequence). Trimming cost V 6 bases and J 4 bases; bases outside gene matches: 20. There are 18 residues in the CDR3.

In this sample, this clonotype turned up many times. The CDR3 DNA reads TGCAGTGCCCCGGCGATCAGGGGCATCGGCACTGAAGCTTTCTTT. Protein: CSAPAIRGIGTEAFF. This rearrangement joins TRBV20-1 to TRBJ1-1; D may be TRBD1 (6 bases). The CDR3 runs to 15 residues. The germline V and J ends were trimmed by 6 bases and 4 bases, with 21 bases remaining between them. Germline assignment: CDR1 DFQATT and CDR2 SNEGSKA (reference sequence).

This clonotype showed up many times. The CDR3, as DNA: TGTGCCAGCAACCCTAGGGGGACTGAAGCTTTCTTT. Its translation: CASNPRGTEAFF. This chain links TRBV6-2 or TRBV6-3 with TRBJ1-1, with D perhaps TRBD1 (6 bases). CDR3 length: 12 residues. The V gene lost 7 bases and the J gene lost 5 bases, with 11 bases spanning the gap. Germline CDR1 and CDR2: MNHEY and SVGEGT.

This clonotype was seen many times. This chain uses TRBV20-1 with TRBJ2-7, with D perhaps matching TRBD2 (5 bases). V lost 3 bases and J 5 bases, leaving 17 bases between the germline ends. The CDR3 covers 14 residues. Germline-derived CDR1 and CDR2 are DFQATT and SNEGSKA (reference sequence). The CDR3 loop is CSASNSEGLNEQYF. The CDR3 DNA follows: TGCAGTGCTAGTAATAGCGAAGGTCTTAACGAGCAGTACTTC.

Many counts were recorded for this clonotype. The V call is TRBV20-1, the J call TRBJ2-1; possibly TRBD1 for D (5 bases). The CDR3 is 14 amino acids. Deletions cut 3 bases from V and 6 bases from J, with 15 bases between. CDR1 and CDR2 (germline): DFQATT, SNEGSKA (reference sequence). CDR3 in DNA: TGCAGTGCTAGCCGGAGAGGACAATCCAATGAGCAGTTCTTC. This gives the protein CSASRRGQSNEQFF.

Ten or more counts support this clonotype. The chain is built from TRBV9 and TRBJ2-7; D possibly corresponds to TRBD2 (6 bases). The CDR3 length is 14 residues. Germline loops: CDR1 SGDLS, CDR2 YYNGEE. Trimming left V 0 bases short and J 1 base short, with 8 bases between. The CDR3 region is CASSVDLASYEQYF. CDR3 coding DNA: TGTGCCAGCAGCGTAGATCTAGCGTCCTACGAGCAGTACTTC. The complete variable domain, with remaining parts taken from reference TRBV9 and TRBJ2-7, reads DSGVTQTPKHLITATGQRVTLRCSPRSGDLSVYWYQQSLDQGLQFLIQYYNGEERAKGNILERFSAQQFPDLHSELNLSSLELGDSALYFCASSVDLASYEQYFGPGTRLTVT.

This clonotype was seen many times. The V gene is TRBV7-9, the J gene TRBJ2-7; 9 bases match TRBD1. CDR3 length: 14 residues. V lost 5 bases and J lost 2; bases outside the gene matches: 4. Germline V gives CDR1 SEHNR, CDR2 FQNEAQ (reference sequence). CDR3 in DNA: TGTGCCAGCAGCGATCGGGACAGGGCCTACGAGCAGTACTTC. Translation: CASSDRDRAYEQYF.

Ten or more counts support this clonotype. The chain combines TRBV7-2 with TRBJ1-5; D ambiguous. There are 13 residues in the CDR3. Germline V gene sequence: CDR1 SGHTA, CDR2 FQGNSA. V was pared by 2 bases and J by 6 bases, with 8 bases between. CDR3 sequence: CASSLILGQPQHF. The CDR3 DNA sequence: TGTGCCAGCAGCTTAATCTTGGGTCAGCCCCAGCATTTT. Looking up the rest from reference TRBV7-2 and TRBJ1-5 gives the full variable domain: GAGVSQSPSNKVTEKGKDVELRCDPISGHTALYWYRQSLGQGLEFLIYFQGNSAPDKSGLPSDRFSAERTGGSVSTLTIQRTQQEDSAVYLCASSLILGQPQHFGDGTRLSIL.

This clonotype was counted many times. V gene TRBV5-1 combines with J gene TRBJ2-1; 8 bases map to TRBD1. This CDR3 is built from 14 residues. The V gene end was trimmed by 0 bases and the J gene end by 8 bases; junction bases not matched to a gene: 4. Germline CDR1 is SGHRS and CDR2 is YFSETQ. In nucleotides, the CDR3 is TGCGCCAGCAGCTTGGGACAGGGGATCTATGAGCAGTTCTTC. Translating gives CASSLGQGIYEQFF.

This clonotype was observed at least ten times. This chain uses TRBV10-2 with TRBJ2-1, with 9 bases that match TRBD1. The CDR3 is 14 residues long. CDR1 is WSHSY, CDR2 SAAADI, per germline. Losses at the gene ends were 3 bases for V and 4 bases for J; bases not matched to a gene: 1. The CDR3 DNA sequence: TGCGCCAGCAGTGAAGGGACAGGGTACAATGAGCAGTTCTTC. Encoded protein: CASSEGTGYNEQFF.